These T cell receptor beta chains were read from a single sample in a study of cytomegalovirus exposure and HLA in healthy donors. Profiling relied on immunoSEQ multiplex PCR, and the TCRdb table lists in-frame clones only, not all of them. Of approximately 160,000 clones in the sample, 65% to 80% are singletons; the top ten hold approximately 1.6%. The sequencing input was PBMCs. The receptors derive from a woman aged 30 to 39 in good health and CMV-seronegative. The CDR3 runs from the conserved cysteine through the conserved F or W. The D gene is left open where the match is weak. Expanded clones get a size class; other rows say once, few or many, or leave the size out.

V gene	D gene	clone size	J gene	CDR3 length	CDR3 DNA	CDR3 protein
TRBV2	TRBD1	NA	TRBJ2-6	17	TGTGCCAGCAGTGCAGAGACAGGGGGCGGTGGGGCCAACGTCCTGACTTTC	CASSAETGGGGANVLTF
TRBV19	NA	NA	TRBJ2-7	13	TGTGCCAGCGGGGGTTATGCCCTCTACGAGCAGTACTTC	CASGGYALYEQYF
TRBV18	TRBD2	NA	TRBJ2-7	18	TGTGCCAGCTCACGCCCCATCCCTGGGACTAGCGGGAGATGCGAGCAGTACTTC	CASSRPIPGTSGRCEQYF
TRBV7-9	NA	NA	TRBJ1-4	16	TGTGCCAGCAGCCAACCCGACATTCCAGGATTTGAAAAACTGTTTTTT	CASSQPDIPGFEKLFF
TRBV2	TRBD1	NA	TRBJ1-2	13	TGTGCCAGCAGGAGGGACAGGGAGTATGGCTACACCTTC	CASRRDREYGYTF
TRBV6-1	NA	NA	TRBJ2-3	15	TGTGCCAGCAGTGCCCTTTACTCCACCGGGGATACGCAGTATTTT	CASSALYSTGDTQYF
TRBV5-6	NA	NA	TRBJ2-1	14	TGTGCCAGCAGCTTTGCGGGGATTGGGAATGAGCAGTTCTTC	CASSFAGIGNEQFF
TRBV4-3	TRBD2	NA	TRBJ2-7	17	TGCGCCAGCAGCCAAGAGTGGCGGGAGGGCGTGAACTACGAGCAGTACTTC	CASSQEWREGVNYEQYF
TRBV7-2	NA	NA	TRBJ2-1	15	TGTGCCAGCAGCCCGCAAGGCGCAAGGTCAGGGGAGCAGTTCTTC	CASSPQGARSGEQFF
TRBV6-5	TRBD2	NA	TRBJ2-1	15	TGTGCCAGCAGTTCCCCTAGCGGAAGATACAATGAGCAGTTCTTC	CASSSPSGRYNEQFF
TRBV15	NA	few	TRBJ2-1	16	TGTGCCACCAGCAGAGATCTCGGGGGGCTGCTCAATGAGCAGTTCTTC	CATSRDLGGLLNEQFF
TRBV29-1	NA	NA	TRBJ1-1	13	TGCAGCGTTGGATCGAGGGGGAGCACTGAAGCTTTCTTT	CSVGSRGSTEAFF
TRBV6-5	NA	NA	TRBJ1-3	15	TGTGCCAGCAGTACGGCGGACAGCCTCGGGAACACCATATATTTT	CASSTADSLGNTIYF
TRBV10-3	NA	NA	TRBJ2-2	14	TGTGCCATCAGGGACAGTTTCGGCACCGGGGAGCTGTTTTTT	CAIRDSFGTGELFF
TRBV30	NA	NA	TRBJ2-2	13	TGTGCCTGGCAGGGGACGAACACCGGGGAGCTGTTTTTT	CAWQGTNTGELFF
TRBV5-1	NA	once	TRBJ1-2	14	TGCGCCAGCAGCGTATTGGACACCAACTATGGCTACACCTTC	CASSVLDTNYGYTF
TRBV21-1	NA	once	TRBJ1-5	24	TGTGCCAGCAGCATTTTGCGTCGGACAGGGTTCGGCAGAGGGTATAAAGTTCTTAGTCAGCCCCAGCATTTT	CASSILRRTGFGRGYKVLSQPQHF
TRBV11-2	NA	NA	TRBJ1-4	13	TGTGCCAGCAGCTGGAGTAGAGATGAAAAACTGTTTTTT	CASSWSRDEKLFF
TRBV30	NA	NA	TRBJ2-7	13	TGTGCCTGGAGTGTAGGGCGGGTCTACGAGCAGTACTTC	CAWSVGRVYEQYF
TRBV19	NA	few	TRBJ1-4	13	TGTGCCAGTAGTATGGCGGTGAGGGAAAAACTGTTTTTT	CASSMAVREKLFF
TRBV7-3	NA	NA	TRBJ1-5	21	TGTGCCAGCAGCTTAGCACGGAACCGGGACACCACCCCTAGGGGCAATCAGCCCCAGCATTTT	CASSLARNRDTTPRGNQPQHF
TRBV28	NA	NA	TRBJ2-2	14	TGTGCCAGCAGTTTTAGGAGGGAGGCCGGGGAGCTGTTTTTT	CASSFRREAGELFF
TRBV9	TRBD1	NA	TRBJ1-3	16	TGTGCCAGCAGCGGAACAGGGGGCGCATCTGGAAACACCATATATTTT	CASSGTGGASGNTIYF
TRBV6-6	NA	NA	TRBJ1-6	14	TGTGCCAGCAGCAACCAGGGGACGAATTCACCCCTCCACTTT	CASSNQGTNSPLHF
TRBV30	TRBD2	NA	TRBJ2-7	13	TGTGCCTGGAGTCGGGGGAGGGCCTACGAGCAGTACTTC	CAWSRGRAYEQYF
TRBV5-1	NA	NA	TRBJ1-6	14	TGCGCCAGCAGCGCCGACACGAATAATTCACCCCTCCACTTT	CASSADTNNSPLHF
TRBV6-1	NA	NA	TRBJ1-2	12	TGTGCCAGCAGTGATGGGGCGTATGGCTACACCTTC	CASSDGAYGYTF
TRBV10-1	NA	NA	TRBJ2-7	13	TGCGCCAGCAGTCCAACTCATTCCTACGAGCAGTACTTC	CASSPTHSYEQYF
TRBV5-1	NA	once	TRBJ1-6	15	TGCGCCAGCAGCTTCAGTGACAGATATAATTCACCCCTCCACTTT	CASSFSDRYNSPLHF
TRBV4-3	NA	NA	TRBJ2-7	15	TGCGCCAGCAGCCAAGCGGAAACAGGCCCCTACGAGCAGTACTTC	CASSQAETGPYEQYF
TRBV29-1	NA	NA	TRBJ2-3	14	TGCAGCGGTTCGATTGGGCAACCCACAGATACGCAGTATTTT	CSGSIGQPTDTQYF
TRBV7-9	NA	NA	TRBJ2-1	12	TGTGCCAGCACCTTGGACTCGACACCGCAGTTCTTC	CASTLDSTPQFF
TRBV28	TRBD1	NA	TRBJ1-1	18	TGTGCCAGCAGTTCTGGACAGGGCAGGGGACACGGGAACACTGAAGCTTTCTTT	CASSSGQGRGHGNTEAFF
TRBV7-9	NA	NA	TRBJ2-5	13	TGTGCCAGCAGCTTACAGGGTTGGGAGACCCAGTACTTC	CASSLQGWETQYF
TRBV6-6	TRBD2	once	TRBJ2-7	12	TGTGCCAGCCGGGACTACCGCTACGAGCAGTACTTC	CASRDYRYEQYF
TRBV5-1	TRBD1	NA	TRBJ2-2	15	TGCGCCAGCAGCTCTCAGGGGGCAAACACCGGGGAGCTGTTTTTT	CASSSQGANTGELFF
TRBV28	TRBD1	few	TRBJ2-6	15	TGTGCCAGCACCGACCAGGGGGCTGGGGCCAACGTCCTGACTTTC	CASTDQGAGANVLTF
TRBV30	NA	once	TRBJ2-7	15	TGTGCCTGGAGTGTAGTTTCCAGGGGCGGCTACGAGCAGTACTTC	CAWSVVSRGGYEQYF
TRBV9	NA	NA	TRBJ2-1	16	TGTGCCAGCAGCGTAGTTGTTGGACTCCCCTACAATGAGCAGTTCTTC	CASSVVVGLPYNEQFF
TRBV7-2	NA	NA	TRBJ2-3	15	TGTGCCAGCAGCCCGACCGCGCGGGAAGGAGATACGCAGTATTTT	CASSPTAREGDTQYF
TRBV4-3	TRBD1	NA	TRBJ2-7	15	TGCGCCAGCAGCCAAAACCCGGGACAGGGTTACGAGCAGTACTTC	CASSQNPGQGYEQYF
TRBV4-1	TRBD1	NA	TRBJ2-1	17	TGCGCCAGCAGCCAAGACGTGACAGGGGAGTTCTACAATGAGCAGTTCTTC	CASSQDVTGEFYNEQFF
TRBV7-3	NA	NA	TRBJ1-1	16	TGTGCCAGCAGCTTAAGACAGAGTCTCCCGAACACTGAAGCTTTCTTT	CASSLRQSLPNTEAFF
TRBV6-1	TRBD2	few	TRBJ2-1	15	TGTGCCAGCAGTGGGCTGACGGGAGGGAGCAATGAGCAGTTCTTC	CASSGLTGGSNEQFF
TRBV6-5	TRBD1	NA	TRBJ1-1	15	TGTGCCAGCAGTTACTCTACGGGACAGGAGGCTGAAGCTTTCTTT	CASSYSTGQEAEAFF
TRBV27	NA	few	TRBJ1-2	16	TGTGCCAGCAGTTTATCGGTGTCCGGCGGGTATTATGGCTACACCTTC	CASSLSVSGGYYGYTF
TRBV7-2	NA	once	TRBJ1-1	18	TGTGCCAGCAGCCCTAGAGGGCAAATGAGTAATCGGGACACTGAAGCTTTCTTT	CASSPRGQMSNRDTEAFF
TRBV5-6	TRBD1	NA	TRBJ1-1	15	TGTGCCAGCAGCATCGCGACAGGGGCCAACACTGAAGCTTTCTTT	CASSIATGANTEAFF
TRBV9	TRBD1	NA	TRBJ1-2	19	TGTGCCAGCAGCGTTTTCCCGAAGAACCTCGGGACAGCCTATTATGGCTACACCTTC	CASSVFPKNLGTAYYGYTF
TRBV7-9	TRBD1	NA	TRBJ2-1	15	TGTGCCAGCAGCTTTGCCAGGACAGGGTTGGATGAGCAGTTCTTC	CASSFARTGLDEQFF
TRBV6-1	TRBD1	NA	TRBJ1-2	14	TGTGCCAGCATTAGGGACAGGGGCTACTATGGCTACACCTTC	CASIRDRGYYGYTF
TRBV19	TRBD1	few	TRBJ1-4	15	TGTGCCAGTAGTATACAAAGGGGGCCCAATGAAAAACTGTTTTTT	CASSIQRGPNEKLFF
TRBV10-1	TRBD2	NA	TRBJ2-1	15	TGCGCCAGCAGTGGGCCTAGCGGGGCCCCTGATGAGCAGTTCTTC	CASSGPSGAPDEQFF
TRBV4-1	NA	NA	TRBJ1-4	20	TGCGCCAGCAGCCAAGGAGATCCCGCATTGATACAGCCAACTAATGAAAAACTGTTTTTT	CASSQGDPALIQPTNEKLFF
TRBV5-5	NA	NA	TRBJ2-7	14	TGTGCCAGCAGCTATGACTTAGGCGCCCCCAAGCAGTACTTC	CASSYDLGAPKQYF
TRBV2	NA	NA	TRBJ2-7	15	TGTGCCAGCAGTGAAGCCCCACAGGGCTCCTACGAGCAGTACTTC	CASSEAPQGSYEQYF
TRBV7-9	TRBD2	NA	TRBJ2-7	14	TGTGCCAGCAGCTTACTAGCGGGGACCTACGAGCAGTACTTC	CASSLLAGTYEQYF
TRBV27	TRBD1	NA	TRBJ1-1	14	TGTGCCAGCAGTTTACTCGGACAGGACACTGAAGCTTTCTTT	CASSLLGQDTEAFF
TRBV19	TRBD1	NA	TRBJ2-7	14	TGTGCCAGTAGCGGACAGGCCTCCTCCTACGAGCAGTACTTC	CASSGQASSYEQYF
TRBV6-6	TRBD2	few	TRBJ2-1	16	TGTGCCAGCAGTAATCTAGCGGGAGCTGGCCACAATGAGCAGTTCTTC	CASSNLAGAGHNEQFF